This T cell receptor beta chain was profiled in a study of cytomegalovirus exposure and HLA in healthy donors. Study observations and caveats: Overall, approximately 150 TCR beta chains were annotated as cytomegalovirus-associated.

Sequenced by immunoSEQ multiplex PCR; TCRdb stores in-frame clones only, minus some. The sample has under 130,000 clones, about 88% seen once; the top ten hold over 3%. This CDR3 comprises 14 residues. In germline, CDR1 is MNHEY, CDR2 SMNVEV (reference sequence). The V and J ends lost 5 bases and 8 bases respectively, with 15 bases between them. As for this clone: Its antigen is unidentified.

The validation cohort, a group of 100 to 150 subjects, included the donors and was separate from the roughly 620-subject first cohort. The rearrangement links TRBV27 to TRBJ1-4, with D possibly matching TRBD1 (6 bases). This sequence was found in a woman in her late teens or twenties in good health and CMV-seropositive. Specimen: PBMCs. The CDR3 DNA sequence: TGTGCCAGCAGTCCAGGGGTGGTTGGGGAAAAACTGTTTTTT. Encoded protein: CASSPGVVGEKLFF.